The 18 T cell receptor beta chains presented below share a single source sample, sequenced in a study of CD8+CD57+ T cells in acquired aplastic anemia (dated by TCRdb to the late 2010s). Sequenced using an Illumina HiSeq 2000. Profiling of TCR beta VDJ combinations and CDR3 sequences used genomic DNA as the template. In-frame beta chains were kept once TCRdb had trimmed the public reads at Q25 with fastp and called clones with MiXCR. Rows with a matching CDR3 protein are joined into one entry that keeps the most common DNA and genes. This sample gives roughly 280,000 distinct CDR3 sequences in total; roughly 59% of them show up just once. The ten largest account for 1.3% of the sample. Patients chosen for sequencing had shown expansion of CD8+CD57+ cells by flow cytometry. The specimen sequenced was sorted CD4+, CD8+, or CD8+CD57+ T cells (not recorded which) from PBMCs. The receptors derive from a human donor with aplastic anemia.

Only a few counts were recorded for this clonotype. A read error may be the cause here, since a much bigger clone is one base away. This rearrangement joins TRBV7-2 to TRBJ2-5; D not certain. The CDR3 runs 13 residues. Germline V gene lookup returns CDR1 SGHTA and CDR2 FQGNSA. Between the trimmed V and J ends, which lost 6 bases and 2 bases, there was a span of 10 bases. CDR3 bases: TGTGCCAGCAGTCGGGCGAGACAAGAGACCCAGTACTTC. It encodes CASSRARQETQYF.

V gene TRBV29-1 combines with J gene TRBJ2-7, with D maybe TRBD1 (5 bases). V was trimmed by 4 bases and J by 4 bases, leaving 17 bases between them. Germline lookup yields CDR1 SQVTM and CDR2 ANQGSEA. The CDR3 runs 14 residues. CDR3 DNA sequence: TGCAGCGTTGGGGGCGGTGGGATGAATTACGAGCAGTACTTC. Translating it yields CSVGGGGMNYEQYF.

The V gene is TRBV7-8, the J gene TRBJ1-5, with 7 bases aligning to TRBD1. Germline trimming cut 1 base from V and 0 bases from J; bases unmatched to any gene: 6. There are 17 residues in the CDR3. Germline lookup yields CDR1 SGHVS and CDR2 FQNEAQ. CDR3 DNA sequence: TGTGCCAGCAGCTTAGGGACAGGATTAAATAGCAATCAGCCCCAGCATTTT. It is translated as CASSLGTGLNSNQPQHF.

In its sample, this clonotype was seen many times. The V and J genes are TRBV12-3 or TRBV12-4 and TRBJ2-1, with no clear D. The CDR3 sequence is 13 residues long. V was pared by 6 bases and J by 7 bases, with 13 bases between. CDR3 in DNA: TGTGCCAGCAGCTATGGACGGGTTAATGAGCAGTTCTTC. It codes for CASSYGRVNEQFF.

The chain joins TRBV20-1 to TRBJ2-5, with a weak D call TRBD1 (8 bases). The V end was cut by 5 bases, the J end by 2 bases, with 15 bases between. Germline V gene lookup returns CDR1 DFQATT and CDR2 SNEGSKA (reference sequence). The CDR3 totals 14 residues. The CDR3 sequence is CSALDRGGQETQYF. In DNA, the CDR3 is TGCAGTGCTCTCGACAGGGGAGGGCAAGAGACCCAGTACTTC.

The chain joins TRBV10-2 to TRBJ1-2; weak D call: TRBD1 (5 bases). V was pared by 8 bases and J by 5 bases, with 12 bases between. The CDR3 sequence is 12 residues long. Germline V gene lookup returns CDR1 WSHSY and CDR2 SAAADI. The CDR3 region has the DNA TGCGCCAGCGGGGGGGGGTCATATGGCTACACCTTC. Its protein is CASGGGSYGYTF.

This clonotype occurred many times. The CDR3 DNA follows: TGTGCCACCTCGGAGACTAGCGGCCAAGAGACCCAGTACTTC. Encoded protein: CATSETSGQETQYF. The chain uses TRBV15 and TRBJ2-5, with 9 bases matching TRBD2. Germline V lookup: CDR1 LNHNV, CDR2 YYDKDF (reference sequence). The V segment lost 8 bases and the J segment 1 base; nucleotides outside the gene matches: 5. The CDR3 has 14 amino acids.

This clonotype has at least ten counts. The chain's CDR3 is CASSKYHTNTEAFF. The CDR3 nucleotides read TGTGCCAGCAGCAAATATCACACCAACACTGAAGCTTTCTTT. This chain joins TRBV7-9 and TRBJ1-1; D call uncertain. Trimming stripped 5 bases from V and 2 bases from J, with 12 bases between. The CDR3 runs 14 residues. Germline lookup yields CDR1 SEHNR and CDR2 FQNEAQ (reference sequence).

The chain is built from TRBV5-1 and TRBJ1-1, with no clear D. Looked up from germline, CDR1 is SGHRS and CDR2 is YFSETQ. Trimming cost V 0 bases and J 4 bases, with 7 bases left between them. This CDR3 spans 13 amino acids. The DNA of the CDR3 is TGCGCCAGCAGCTTGGAAGTACGCACTGAAGCTTTCTTT. Translating gives CASSLEVRTEAFF. Based on the CDR3 plus reference TRBV5-1 and TRBJ1-1, the full variable domain is KAGVTQTPRYLIKTRGQQVTLSCSPISGHRSVSWYQQTPGQGLQFLFEYFSETQRNKGNFPGRFSGRQFSNSRSEMNVSTLELGDSALYLCASSLEVRTEAFFGQGTRLTVV.

The V gene is TRBV6-1, the J gene TRBJ1-5; maybe TRBD1 (6 bases). Trimming took 3 bases from V and 0 from J, leaving 9 bases between them. The CDR3 runs 15 residues. Germline CDR1 is MNHNS and CDR2 is SASEGT. The CDR3 coding sequence is TGTGCCAGCAGTGACTCAGGGGTTAGCAATCAGCCCCAGCATTTT. Its translation: CASSDSGVSNQPQHF.

With regard to this clonotype: Likely a read error: the CDR3 ends without its conserved phenylalanine or tryptophan. No DNA is shown, since the ends of the CDR3 on it are uncertain; the CDR3 is the one TCRdb lists. This chain joins TRBV7-6 and TRBJ2-7; TRBD1 is the table's D call and was not checked against the DNA. CDR1 SGHVS and CDR2 FNYEAQ come from the germline V gene. The CDR3 has 8 residues if both end residues are counted. This chain's CDR3 is CASRNSDR.

The chain has TRBV5-5 and TRBJ1-5, with TRBD1 as a possible D gene (6 bases). Germline assignment: CDR1 SGHKS and CDR2 YYEKEE (reference sequence). The CDR3 contains 22 residues. Trimming shortened V by 0 bases and J by 4 bases, and 32 bases separated the two germline ends. The CDR3 reads CASSLASNRPLKTGRRNQPQHF. CDR3 sequence (DNA): TGTGCCAGCAGCTTGGCCTCTAACCGGCCCCTCAAGACAGGACGAAGAAATCAGCCCCAGCATTTT.

The chain carries TRBV7-9 and TRBJ1-1; D gene ambiguous. The CDR3 spans 15 residues. Trimming stripped 1 base from V and 0 bases from J, with 9 bases between. CDR1 is SEHNR and CDR2 is FQNEAQ in the germline V gene (reference sequence). CDR3 amino acids: CASSLEQYMNTEAFF. The CDR3 DNA reads TGTGCCAGCAGCTTAGAACAGTATATGAACACTGAAGCTTTCTTT.

This chain connects TRBV7-7 to TRBJ2-1; 9 nucleotides align to TRBD2. With 4 bases clipped from V and 4 bases from J, the junction kept 5 bases outside the gene matches. The germline V gene has CDR1 SSHAT and CDR2 FNYEAQ (reference sequence). The CDR3 has 15 residues. The CDR3 protein is CASSSSTSGYNEQFF. For the CDR3, the DNA is TGTGCCAGCAGCTCATCTACTAGCGGGTACAATGAGCAGTTCTTC.

This clonotype was counted only a few times. The V gene is TRBV24-1, the J gene TRBJ2-5, with 9 positions matching TRBD2. V trimming: 9 bases; J trimming: 5 bases; junction bases outside the gene matches: 9. Germline CDR1 and CDR2: KGHDR and SFDVKD. This CDR3 has 14 residues. CDR3 loop: CATRDSLAGETQYF. In DNA, the CDR3 is TGTGCCACCCGGGACAGTCTAGCGGGGGAGACCCAGTACTTC.

J is TRBJ1-4 and V is TRBV5-5, with 7 bases identical to TRBD1. Per the germline V gene, CDR1 is SGHKS and CDR2 is YYEKEE (reference sequence). After removal of 3 bases from V and 2 bases from J, the junction contained 7 bases not matched to a gene. This CDR3 spans 16 amino acids. CDR3 region: CASSWGTGETNEKLFF. The DNA for the CDR3 is TGTGCCAGCAGCTGGGGAACAGGGGAGACTAATGAAAAACTGTTTTTT.

J is TRBJ2-5 and V is TRBV18, with unresolved D. Trimming pared 3 bases from V and 0 bases from J, leaving 5 bases between. Germline assignment: CDR1 KGHSH and CDR2 LQKENI. CDR3 length: 13 residues. The CDR3: CASSPVYQETQYF. DNA of the CDR3: TGTGCCAGCTCACCCGTGTACCAAGAGACCCAGTACTTC.

This clonotype was seen once. The chain links TRBV7-6 to TRBJ1-6; 7 nucleotides agree with TRBD1. Unmatched junction bases numbered 10, after V lost 5 bases and J lost 6 bases. Germline assignment: CDR1 SGHVS and CDR2 FNYEAQ. The CDR3 runs to 16 residues. This CDR3 is CASSPEGDSANSPLHF. In nucleotides, the CDR3 is TGTGCCAGCAGCCCCGAGGGGGACAGCGCTAATTCACCCCTCCACTTT.